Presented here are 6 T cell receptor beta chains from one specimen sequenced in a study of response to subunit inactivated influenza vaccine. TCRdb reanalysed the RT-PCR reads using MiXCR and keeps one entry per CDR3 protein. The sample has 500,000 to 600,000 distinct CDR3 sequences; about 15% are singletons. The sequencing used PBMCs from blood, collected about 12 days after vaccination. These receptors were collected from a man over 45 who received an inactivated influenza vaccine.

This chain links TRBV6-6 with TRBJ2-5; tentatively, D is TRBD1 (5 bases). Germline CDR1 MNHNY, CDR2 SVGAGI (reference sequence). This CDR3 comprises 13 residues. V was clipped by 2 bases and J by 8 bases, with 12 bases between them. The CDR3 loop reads CASSYLPRETQYF. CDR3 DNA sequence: TGTGCCAGCAGTTACCTTCCCAGGGAAACCCAGTACTTC.

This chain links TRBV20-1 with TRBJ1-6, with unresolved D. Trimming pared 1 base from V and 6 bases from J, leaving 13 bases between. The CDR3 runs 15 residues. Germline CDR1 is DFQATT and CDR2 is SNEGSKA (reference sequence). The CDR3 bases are TGCAGTGCTAGAGCGGGCGGGGTGTCTAATTCACCCCTCCACTTT. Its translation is CSARAGGVSNSPLHF.

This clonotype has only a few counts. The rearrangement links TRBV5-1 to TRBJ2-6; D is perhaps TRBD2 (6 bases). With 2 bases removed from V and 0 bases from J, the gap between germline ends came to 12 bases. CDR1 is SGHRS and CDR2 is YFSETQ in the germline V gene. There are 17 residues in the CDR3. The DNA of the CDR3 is TGCGCCAGCAGCTTATTTGGGGACTCCTCTGGGGCCAACGTCCTGACTTTC. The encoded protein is CASSLFGDSSGANVLTF.

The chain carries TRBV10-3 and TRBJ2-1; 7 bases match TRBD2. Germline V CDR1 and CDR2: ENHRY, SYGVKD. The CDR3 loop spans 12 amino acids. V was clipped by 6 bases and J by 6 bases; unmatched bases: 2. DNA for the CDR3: TGTGCCATCAGGGGCGGGAGCAATGAGCAGTTCTTC. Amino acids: CAIRGGSNEQFF.

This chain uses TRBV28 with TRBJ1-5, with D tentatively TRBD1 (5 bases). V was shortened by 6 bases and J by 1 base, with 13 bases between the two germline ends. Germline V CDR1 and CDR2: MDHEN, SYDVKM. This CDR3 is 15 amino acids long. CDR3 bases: TGTGCCAGCAGGCGGAGCGGGGGGAGCAATCAGCCCCAGCATTTT. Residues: CASRRSGGSNQPQHF.

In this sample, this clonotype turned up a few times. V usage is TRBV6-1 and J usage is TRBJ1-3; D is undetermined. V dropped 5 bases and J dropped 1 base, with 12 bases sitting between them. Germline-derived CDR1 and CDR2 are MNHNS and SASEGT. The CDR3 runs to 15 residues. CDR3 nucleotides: TGTGCCAGCAGTATACGAAGTCTGTCTGGAAACACCATATATTTT. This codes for CASSIRSLSGNTIYF.